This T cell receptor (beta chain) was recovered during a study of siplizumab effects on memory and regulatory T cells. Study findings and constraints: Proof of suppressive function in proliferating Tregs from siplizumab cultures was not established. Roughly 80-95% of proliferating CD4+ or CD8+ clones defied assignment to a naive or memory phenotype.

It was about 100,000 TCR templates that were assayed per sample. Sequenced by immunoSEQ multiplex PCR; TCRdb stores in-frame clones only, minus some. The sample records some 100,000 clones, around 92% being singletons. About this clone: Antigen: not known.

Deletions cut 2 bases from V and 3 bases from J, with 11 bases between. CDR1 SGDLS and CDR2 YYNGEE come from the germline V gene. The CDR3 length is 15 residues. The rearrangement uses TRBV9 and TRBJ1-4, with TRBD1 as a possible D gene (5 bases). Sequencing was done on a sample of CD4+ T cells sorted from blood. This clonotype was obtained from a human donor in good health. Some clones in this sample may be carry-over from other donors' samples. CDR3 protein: CASSVSGRPNEKLFF. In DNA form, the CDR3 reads TGTGCCAGCAGCGTTTCGGGACGGCCTAATGAAAAACTGTTTTTT.